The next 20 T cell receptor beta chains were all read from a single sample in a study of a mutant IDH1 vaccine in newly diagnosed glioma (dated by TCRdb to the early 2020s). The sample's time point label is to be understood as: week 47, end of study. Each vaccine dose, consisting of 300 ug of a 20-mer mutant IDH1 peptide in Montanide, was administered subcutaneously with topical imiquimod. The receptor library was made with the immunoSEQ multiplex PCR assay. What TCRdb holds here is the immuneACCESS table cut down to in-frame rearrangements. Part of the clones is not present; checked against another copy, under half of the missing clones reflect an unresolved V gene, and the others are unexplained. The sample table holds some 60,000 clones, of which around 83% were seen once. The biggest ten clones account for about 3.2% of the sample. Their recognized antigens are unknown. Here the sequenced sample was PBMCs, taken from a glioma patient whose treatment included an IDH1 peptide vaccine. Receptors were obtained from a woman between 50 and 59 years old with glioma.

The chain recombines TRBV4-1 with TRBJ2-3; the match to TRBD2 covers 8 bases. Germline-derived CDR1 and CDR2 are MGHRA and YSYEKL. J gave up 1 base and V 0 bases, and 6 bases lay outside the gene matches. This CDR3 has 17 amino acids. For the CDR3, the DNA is TGCGCCAGCAGCCAAGAAGGCGCGGGGGGACGCACAGATACGCAGTATTTT. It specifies CASSQEGAGGRTDTQYF.

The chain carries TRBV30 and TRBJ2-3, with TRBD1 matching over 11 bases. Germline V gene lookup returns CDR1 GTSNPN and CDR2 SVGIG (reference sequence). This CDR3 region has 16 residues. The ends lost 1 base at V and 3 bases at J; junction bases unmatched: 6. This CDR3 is CAWSAPGTGGTDTQYF. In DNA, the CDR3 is TGTGCCTGGAGTGCCCCCGGGACAGGGGGGACAGATACGCAGTATTTT. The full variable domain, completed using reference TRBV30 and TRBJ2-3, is SQTIHQWPATLVQPVGSPLSLECTVEGTSNPNLYWYRQAAGRGLQLLFYSVGIGQISSEVPQNLSASRPQDRQFILSSKKLLLSDSGFYLCAWSAPGTGGTDTQYFGPGTRLTVL.

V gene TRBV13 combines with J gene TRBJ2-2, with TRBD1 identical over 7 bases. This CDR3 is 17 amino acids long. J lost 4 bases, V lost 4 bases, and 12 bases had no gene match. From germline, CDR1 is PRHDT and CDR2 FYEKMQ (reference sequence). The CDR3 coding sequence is TGTGCCAGCAGCTCCCAGGCTAGACAGGGTAGCACCGGGGAGCTGTTTTTT. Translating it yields CASSSQARQGSTGELFF.

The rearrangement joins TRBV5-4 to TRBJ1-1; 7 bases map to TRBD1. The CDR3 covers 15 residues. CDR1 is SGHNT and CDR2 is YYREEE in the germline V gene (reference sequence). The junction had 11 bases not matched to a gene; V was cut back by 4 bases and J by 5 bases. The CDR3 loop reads CASSPEAGGRTEAFF. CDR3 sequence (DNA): TGTGCCAGCAGCCCTGAGGCAGGGGGGAGGACTGAAGCTTTCTTT.

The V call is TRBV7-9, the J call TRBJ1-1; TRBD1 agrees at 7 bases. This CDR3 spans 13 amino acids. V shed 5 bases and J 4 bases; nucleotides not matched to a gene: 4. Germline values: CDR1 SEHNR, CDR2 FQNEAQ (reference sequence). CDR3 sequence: CASSGQAGTEAFF. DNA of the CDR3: TGTGCCAGCAGCGGACAGGCAGGCACTGAAGCTTTCTTT.

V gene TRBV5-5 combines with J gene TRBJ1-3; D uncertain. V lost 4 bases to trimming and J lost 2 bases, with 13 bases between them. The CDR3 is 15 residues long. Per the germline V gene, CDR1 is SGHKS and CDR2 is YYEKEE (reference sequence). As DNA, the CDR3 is TGTGCCAGCAGCCCCCGCCGGTCCACTGGAAACACCATATATTTT. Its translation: CASSPRRSTGNTIYF.

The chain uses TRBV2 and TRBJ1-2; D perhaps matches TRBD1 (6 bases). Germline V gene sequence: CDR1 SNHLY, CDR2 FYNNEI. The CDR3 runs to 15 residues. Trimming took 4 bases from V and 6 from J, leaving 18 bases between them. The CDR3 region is CASSVVLGGADGYTF. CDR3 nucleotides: TGTGCCAGCAGTGTAGTGTTGGGGGGCGCGGATGGCTACACCTTC.

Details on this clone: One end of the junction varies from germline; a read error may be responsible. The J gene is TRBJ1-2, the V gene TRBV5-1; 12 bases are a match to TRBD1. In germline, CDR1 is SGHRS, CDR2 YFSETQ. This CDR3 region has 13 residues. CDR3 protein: CASSSEGQGARVF. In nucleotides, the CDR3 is TGCGCCAGCAGCTCGGAGGGACAGGGGGCTAGAGTCTTC.

The CDR3 sequence is CASKDRATEAFF. In nucleotides, the CDR3 is TGTGCCAGCAAGGACAGGGCCACTGAAGCTTTCTTT. V is TRBV27 and J is TRBJ1-1, with TRBD1 identical over 8 bases. The CDR3 is 12 amino acids. Per germline, CDR1 MNHEY and CDR2 SMNVEV (reference sequence). V lost 7 bases, J lost 4 bases, and 2 bases stayed unmatched.

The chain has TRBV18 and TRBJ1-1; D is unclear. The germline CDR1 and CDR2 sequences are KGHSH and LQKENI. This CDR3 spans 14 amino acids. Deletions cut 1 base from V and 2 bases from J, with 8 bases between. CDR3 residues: CASSPLLDNTEAFF. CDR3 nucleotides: TGTGCCAGCTCACCACTTTTAGATAACACTGAAGCTTTCTTT.

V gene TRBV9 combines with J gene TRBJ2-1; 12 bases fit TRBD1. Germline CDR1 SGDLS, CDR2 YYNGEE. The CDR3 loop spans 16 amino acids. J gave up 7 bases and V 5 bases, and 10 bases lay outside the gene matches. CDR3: CASSAGGTGGWNEQFF. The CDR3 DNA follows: TGTGCCAGCAGTGCCGGGGGGACAGGGGGCTGGAATGAGCAGTTCTTC.

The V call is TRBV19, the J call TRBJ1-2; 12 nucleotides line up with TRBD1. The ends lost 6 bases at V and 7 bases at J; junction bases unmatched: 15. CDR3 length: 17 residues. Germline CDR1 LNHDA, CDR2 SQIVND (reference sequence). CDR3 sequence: CASSRGTGGAGGGGYTF. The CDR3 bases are TGTGCCAGTAGCCGCGGGACAGGGGGCGCCGGAGGGGGTGGCTACACCTTC. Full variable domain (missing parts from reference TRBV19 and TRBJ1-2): DGGITQSPKYLFRKEGQNVTLSCEQNLNHDAMYWYRQDPGQGLRLIYYSQIVNDFQKGDIAEGYSVSREKKESFPLTVTSAQKNPTAFYLCASSRGTGGAGGGGYTFGSGTRLTVV.

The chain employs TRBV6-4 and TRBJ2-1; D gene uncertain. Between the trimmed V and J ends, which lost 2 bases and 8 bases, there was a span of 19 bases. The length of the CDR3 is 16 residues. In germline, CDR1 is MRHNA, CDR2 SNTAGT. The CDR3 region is CASSDPEGGLGDEQFF. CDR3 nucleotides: TGTGCCAGCAGTGACCCAGAAGGTGGGCTTGGCGATGAGCAGTTCTTC.

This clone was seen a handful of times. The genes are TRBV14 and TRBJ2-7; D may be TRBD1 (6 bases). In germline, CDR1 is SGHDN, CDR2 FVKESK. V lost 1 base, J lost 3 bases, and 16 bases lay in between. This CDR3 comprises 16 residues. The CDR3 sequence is CASSQGGTNYLYEQYF. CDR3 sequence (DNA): TGTGCCAGCAGCCAAGGGGGGACAAATTACCTCTACGAGCAGTACTTC.

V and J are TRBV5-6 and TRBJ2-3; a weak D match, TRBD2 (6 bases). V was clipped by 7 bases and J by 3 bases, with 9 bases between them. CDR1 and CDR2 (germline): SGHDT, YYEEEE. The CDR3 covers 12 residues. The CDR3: CASGGRTDTQYF. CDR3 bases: TGTGCCAGCGGGGGGAGGACAGATACGCAGTATTTT.

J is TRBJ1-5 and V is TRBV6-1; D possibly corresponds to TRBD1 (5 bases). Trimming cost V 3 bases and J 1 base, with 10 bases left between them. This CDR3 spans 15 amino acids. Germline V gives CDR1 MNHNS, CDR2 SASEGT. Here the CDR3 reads CASSDRGRSNQPQHF. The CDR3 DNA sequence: TGTGCCAGCAGTGATCGGGGCAGGAGCAATCAGCCCCAGCATTTT.

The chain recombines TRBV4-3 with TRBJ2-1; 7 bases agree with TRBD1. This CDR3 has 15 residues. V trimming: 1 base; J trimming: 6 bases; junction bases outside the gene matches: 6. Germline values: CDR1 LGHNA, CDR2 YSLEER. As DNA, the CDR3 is TGCGCCAGCAGCCAAGTTCGAGGGGGCCTCAATGAGCAGTTCTTC. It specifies CASSQVRGGLNEQFF.

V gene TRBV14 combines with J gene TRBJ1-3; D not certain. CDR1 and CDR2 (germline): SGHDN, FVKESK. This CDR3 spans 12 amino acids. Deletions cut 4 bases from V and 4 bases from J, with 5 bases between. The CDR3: CASSPQGNTIYF. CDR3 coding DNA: TGTGCCAGCAGCCCTCAGGGAAACACCATATATTTT.

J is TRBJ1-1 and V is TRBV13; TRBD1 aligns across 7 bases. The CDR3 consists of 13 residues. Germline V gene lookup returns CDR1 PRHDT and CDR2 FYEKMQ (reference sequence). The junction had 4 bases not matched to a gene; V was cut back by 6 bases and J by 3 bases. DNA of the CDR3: TGTGCCAGCAGGGGCAGGGGGTACACTGAAGCTTTCTTT. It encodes CASRGRGYTEAFF.

The CDR3 DNA sequence: TGTGCCTGGCATGGGGGGGTGGGGACCGGGGAGCTGTTTTTT. Amino acids: CAWHGGVGTGELFF. The rearrangement uses TRBV30 and TRBJ2-2, with TRBD2 matching over 7 bases. This CDR3 has 14 residues. Per germline, CDR1 GTSNPN and CDR2 SVGIG (reference sequence). The V gene end was trimmed by 5 bases and the J gene end by 5 bases; junction bases not matched to a gene: 8.